These 30 T cell receptor beta chains were sequenced from one sample in a study of T-cell reconstitution after alpha-beta-depleted transplantation in children. Unique molecular identifiers were built into the TCRbeta library. TCRdb redid the calling of the PCR reads with MiXCR, one entry per CDR3 protein. The data contain some 490,000 distinct CDR3 sequences, around 12% of them seen just once; the ten biggest clones take up about 5.4%. The specimen was PBMCs from the stem cell graft donor, collected from the stem cell graft. Every receptor here comes from a human donor who donated a stem cell graft to a child with combined immunodeficiency.

This clonotype was observed a handful of times. This chain connects TRBV2 to TRBJ2-3; D possibly corresponds to TRBD2 (6 bases). V was clipped by 8 bases and J by 2 bases, with 14 bases between them. Germline CDR1 is SNHLY and CDR2 is FYNNEI. The length of the CDR3 is 14 residues. The DNA for the CDR3 is TGTGCCAGCGGGAGTCGGGGGTACACAGATACGCAGTATTTT. Encoded protein: CASGSRGYTDTQYF.

This clonotype came up a few times. This chain links TRBV20-1 with TRBJ2-7, with TRBD1 as a possible D gene (6 bases). CDR1 DFQATT and CDR2 SNEGSKA come from the germline V gene (reference sequence). CDR3 length: 15 residues. The germline V and J ends were trimmed by 0 bases and 3 bases, with 15 bases remaining between them. CDR3 nucleotide sequence: TGCAGTGCTAGAGATCTGGGTGGGGGCCACTACGAGCAGTACTTC. This codes for CSARDLGGGHYEQYF.

This chain links TRBV7-3 with TRBJ1-2, with a possible D match to TRBD1 (6 bases). Germline V lookup: CDR1 SGHTA, CDR2 FQGTGA. The CDR3 loop spans 13 amino acids. V was trimmed by 1 base and J by 6 bases, leaving 9 bases between them. This chain's CDR3 is CASSLNRADGYTF. The CDR3 DNA sequence: TGTGCCAGCAGCTTAAACAGGGCGGATGGCTACACCTTC.

This clonotype showed up just a few times. The genes are TRBV20-1 and TRBJ1-3; no clear D. CDR1 is DFQATT and CDR2 is SNEGSKA in the germline V gene (reference sequence). The CDR3 is 11 amino acids. V was cut by 7 bases and J by 0 bases, with 4 bases left in between. DNA of the CDR3: TGCAGTGGCAGCTCTGGAAACACCATATATTTT. It codes for CSGSSGNTIYF.

V and J are TRBV19 and TRBJ2-6; D is possibly TRBD2 (6 bases). V dropped 4 bases and J dropped 1 base, with 14 bases sitting between them. The CDR3 runs to 17 residues. CDR1 is LNHDA, CDR2 SQIVND, per germline (reference sequence). CDR3 sequence: CASSTPWGVSGANVLTF. The CDR3 coding sequence is TGTGCCAGTAGTACCCCATGGGGGGTTTCTGGGGCCAACGTCCTGACTTTC.

The chain recombines TRBV7-9 with TRBJ2-7; 16 bases align to TRBD2. V lost 4 bases, J lost 5 bases, and 14 bases stayed unmatched. CDR3 length: 19 residues. Germline V gene data show CDR1 as SEHNR and CDR2 as FQNEAQ (reference sequence). The CDR3 region is CASSSTNPGLAGGSDEQYF. The CDR3 DNA reads TGTGCCAGCAGCTCAACTAATCCGGGACTAGCGGGGGGGAGCGACGAGCAGTACTTC.

This clonotype came up a few times. The V call is TRBV5-6, the J call TRBJ1-2, with D possibly TRBD1 on 5 matching bases. With 4 bases removed from V and 4 bases from J, the gap between germline ends came to 14 bases. This CDR3 spans 14 amino acids. CDR1 and CDR2 (germline): SGHDT, YYEEEE. The CDR3 DNA is TGTGCCAGCAGCGACCACGGGACGATCTATGGCTACACCTTC. Translating gives CASSDHGTIYGYTF.

The sample holds many counts of this clonotype. The genes are TRBV12-3 or TRBV12-4 and TRBJ2-2; TRBD2 agrees at 8 bases. This CDR3 contains 15 residues. The ends lost 7 bases at V and 3 bases at J; junction bases unmatched: 7. In nucleotides, the CDR3 is TGTGCCAGCACAAAGATAGCGGGGTACACCGGGGAGCTGTTTTTT. Its protein product is CASTKIAGYTGELFF.

This clonotype was seen a handful of times. V and J are TRBV18 and TRBJ2-1; 7 bases align to TRBD1. The V segment lost 2 bases and the J segment 3 bases; nucleotides outside the gene matches: 7. The CDR3 loop spans 16 amino acids. The germline gives CDR1 KGHSH, CDR2 LQKENI. The CDR3 spells CASSPNAGTDYNEQFF. The CDR3 nucleotides read TGTGCCAGCTCACCAAACGCCGGGACAGACTACAATGAGCAGTTCTTC.

This chain links TRBV25-1 with TRBJ2-1; D ambiguous. This CDR3 is built from 13 residues. Germline CDR1 MGHDK, CDR2 SYGVNS. V lost 6 bases to trimming and J lost 4 bases, with 10 bases between them. The DNA of the CDR3 is TGTGCCAGCAGACCGACCGAATACAATGAGCAGTTCTTC. Protein product: CASRPTEYNEQFF.

This clonotype was detected ten times or more. The rearrangement links TRBV5-1 to TRBJ2-5; 12 bases map to TRBD1. The CDR3 is made up of 15 amino acids. The ends lost 3 bases at V and 5 bases at J; junction bases unmatched: 5. Germline assignment: CDR1 SGHRS and CDR2 YFSETQ. CDR3: CASSWDRGQSETQYF. Written as DNA, the CDR3 is TGCGCCAGCAGCTGGGACAGGGGGCAGTCCGAGACCCAGTACTTC.

In its sample, this clonotype was seen many times. V is TRBV6-5 and J is TRBJ2-3; TRBD1 matches 10 bases. This CDR3 is built from 14 residues. The junction had 5 bases not matched to a gene; V was cut back by 4 bases and J by 7 bases. The germline gives CDR1 MNHEY, CDR2 SVGAGI. In DNA form, the CDR3 reads TGTGCCAGCAGTTTGACAGGGGGCAGATATACGCAGTATTTT. Its translation: CASSLTGGRYTQYF.

J is TRBJ1-3 and V is TRBV12-3 or TRBV12-4, with D unclear. The CDR3 runs to 18 residues. V lost 3 bases, J lost 3 bases, and 21 bases lay in between. For the CDR3, the DNA is TGTGCCAGCAGTTTCGGGAGGTCGGGCCGGTCTGTTGGAAACACCATATATTTT. This gives the protein CASSFGRSGRSVGNTIYF.

This clonotype was counted a few times. V and J are TRBV6-1 and TRBJ1-1; 8 nucleotides align to TRBD1. In germline, CDR1 is MNHNS, CDR2 SASEGT. V was pared by 3 bases and J by 4 bases, with 4 bases of the junction left unmatched. CDR3 length equals 14 residues. The CDR3 region is CASSEDRESTEAFF. Here the CDR3 DNA reads TGTGCCAGCAGTGAGGACAGGGAGTCCACTGAAGCTTTCTTT.

In its sample, this clonotype was seen many times. The junction departs from the called germline gene at one end, perhaps through a read error. The V and J genes are TRBV5-1 and TRBJ2-7, with D perhaps matching TRBD2 (6 bases). Germline V gene lookup returns CDR1 SGHRS and CDR2 YFSETQ. The CDR3 totals 14 residues. The DNA of the CDR3 is TGTGCCAGCAGTTTAGACGGGGGATCCTACGAGCAGTACTTC. It is translated as CASSLDGGSYEQYF.

This clonotype came up many times. The chain joins TRBV4-3 to TRBJ2-2; TRBD1 agrees at 9 bases. CDR1 is LGHNA and CDR2 is YSLEER in the germline V gene. The CDR3 spans 17 residues. Losses at the gene ends were 5 bases for V and 4 bases for J; bases not matched to a gene: 11. The CDR3 here is CASSAGTGGAVTGELFF. The CDR3 DNA reads TGCGCCAGCAGCGCGGGTACAGGGGGCGCGGTCACCGGGGAGCTGTTTTTT.

This clonotype was picked up many times. The rearrangement joins TRBV20-1 to TRBJ1-1; D unresolved. Germline CDR1 reads DFQATT; CDR2 reads SNEGSKA (reference sequence). The V end lost 6 bases, the J end lost 6 bases, and 17 bases lay between the germline ends. This CDR3 has 13 residues. The CDR3 region has the DNA TGCAGTGCCTCCCTAGTTAAATCCCCTGAAGCTTTCTTT. Its protein is CSASLVKSPEAFF.

This clonotype turned up a few times. The chain is built from TRBV20-1 and TRBJ2-7; D might be TRBD1 or TRBD2, each matching 5 bases. CDR3 length equals 16 residues. V gave up 1 base and J gave up 0 bases, with 16 bases separating them. Per germline, CDR1 DFQATT and CDR2 SNEGSKA (reference sequence). The CDR3 protein is CSARVSRWGSSYEQYF. In DNA form, the CDR3 reads TGCAGTGCTAGAGTATCGCGGTGGGGGAGCTCCTACGAGCAGTACTTC.

In DNA, the CDR3 is TGCGCCAGCAGCGGGGACAGGGGAATCTCATCTGGGGCCAACGTCCTGACTTTC. Translating it yields CASSGDRGISSGANVLTF. The chain links TRBV5-1 to TRBJ2-6; the match to TRBD1 covers 10 bases. With V trimmed by 4 bases and J by 1 base, 8 bases remained unmatched. The CDR3 contains 18 residues. Germline V gene sequence: CDR1 SGHRS, CDR2 YFSETQ.

About this clonotype itself: This clone may be a read error of a much larger clone one base away. The chain links TRBV9 to TRBJ2-1, with TRBD2 identical over 10 bases. Germline CDR1 is SGDLS and CDR2 is YYNGEE. The CDR3 has 17 amino acids. Trimming removed 0 bases from V and 8 bases from J; junction bases left unmatched: 11. CDR3 in DNA: TGTGCCAGCAGCGTAGCTTCCCTAGCGGGGGTTCGCTATGAGCAGTTCTTC. As protein: CASSVASLAGVRYEQFF.

Concerning this clonotype itself: This may come from a read error, since a much larger clone is one base off. The chain joins TRBV12-3 or TRBV12-4 to TRBJ1-4, with 7 bases matching TRBD1. The CDR3 runs 12 residues. CDR3 region: CVSQGQGGKLFF. The CDR3 DNA reads TGTGTCAGTCAGGGGCAGGGGGGGAAACTGTTTTTT.

The table lists this clonotype with a few counts. J is TRBJ2-2 and V is TRBV6-2 or TRBV6-3; 8 bases fit TRBD1. V lost 9 bases to trimming and J lost 4 bases; unmatched junction nucleotides: 16. CDR3 length: 17 amino acids. Germline loops: CDR1 MNHEY, CDR2 SVGEGT. DNA for the CDR3: TGTGCCAGTAAAAAGTCGACGGGACAGGCCCTCACCGGGGAGCTGTTTTTT. The encoded protein is CASKKSTGQALTGELFF.

A word on this clonotype: A single base separates this from a much larger clone, so it may be a read error. The J gene is TRBJ2-7, the V gene TRBV6-5; TRBD1 aligns across 11 bases. Germline CDR1 and CDR2: MNHEY and SVGAGI. This CDR3 region has 15 residues. J gave up 3 bases and V 4 bases, and 5 bases lay outside the gene matches. This CDR3 reads CASSFTGTGGYEQYF. CDR3 DNA: TGTGCCAGCAGTTTTACCGGGACAGGGGGCTACGAGCAGTACTTC.

This clonotype was picked up many times. This chain connects TRBV4-1 to TRBJ2-7; D gene unclear. The CDR3 is 15 residues long. Germline CDR1 MGHRA, CDR2 YSYEKL. V lost 1 base and J lost 3, with 13 bases in between. The chain's CDR3 is CASSQVGNRIYEQYF. The DNA for the CDR3 is TGCGCCAGCAGCCAAGTTGGTAACAGAATCTACGAGCAGTACTTC.

The rearrangement links TRBV18 to TRBJ2-7; D remains unclear. Trimming left V 3 bases short and J 1 base short, with 13 bases between. The CDR3 length is 15 residues. Looked up from germline, CDR1 is KGHSH and CDR2 is LQKENI. CDR3 sequence (DNA): TGTGCCAGCTCACCCAGGTTTCCCCCATCCTACGAGCAGTACTTC. This encodes CASSPRFPPSYEQYF.

The chain couples TRBV20-1 to TRBJ2-2; 7 nucleotides match TRBD1. Trimming removed 5 bases from V and 3 bases from J; junction bases left unmatched: 6. The CDR3 length is 14 residues. In germline, CDR1 is DFQATT, CDR2 SNEGSKA (reference sequence). CDR3 in amino acids: CSALTGWDTGELFF. CDR3 coding DNA: TGCAGTGCTTTGACAGGGTGGGACACCGGGGAGCTGTTTTTT.

This chain uses TRBV6-2 or TRBV6-3 with TRBJ2-6, with D perhaps TRBD1 (5 bases). The V gene lost 6 bases and the J gene lost 1 base, with 10 bases spanning the gap. The CDR3 spans 15 residues. Germline V gene sequence: CDR1 MNHEY, CDR2 SVGEGT. CDR3 sequence reads: CASSPQGSGANVLTF. DNA for the CDR3: TGTGCCAGCAGCCCTCAGGGATCTGGGGCCAACGTCCTGACTTTC.

Ten or more counts support this clonotype. J is TRBJ2-3 and V is TRBV6-6; perhaps TRBD2 as D (5 bases). V dropped 0 bases and J dropped 8 bases, with 9 bases sitting between them. Germline CDR1 reads MNHNY; CDR2 reads SVGAGI (reference sequence). The length of the CDR3 is 13 residues. The CDR3 here is CASSYSAAGTQYF. The DNA of the CDR3 is TGTGCCAGCAGTTACTCAGCGGCGGGTACGCAGTATTTT.

This clonotype was detected only a few times. This chain joins TRBV6-2 or TRBV6-3 and TRBJ1-3; maybe TRBD1 (5 bases). CDR3 size: 16 residues. Germline V gene lookup returns CDR1 MNHEY and CDR2 SVGEGT. V gave up 2 bases and J gave up 4 bases, with 15 bases separating them. The CDR3 loop reads CASSYDRRYSGNTIYF. The CDR3 DNA sequence: TGTGCCAGCAGTTACGACAGAAGGTACTCCGGAAACACCATATATTTT.

This clonotype was counted at least ten times. The CDR3 DNA is TGTGCCAGCAATGATTGGCCGGGGGCTAGCACAGATACGCAGTATTTT. Translated: CASNDWPGASTDTQYF. This chain links TRBV6-2 or TRBV6-3 with TRBJ2-3; D may match TRBD1 or TRBD2 (6 bases each). V lost 7 bases to trimming and J lost 0 bases, with 17 bases between them. The germline gives CDR1 MNHEY, CDR2 SVGEGT. The length of the CDR3 is 16 residues.